The source of this T cell receptor (beta chain) is a study of T cells after posttransplantation cyclophosphamide listed by TCRdb under 2016. Regarding the research as a whole: T cell repertoire reconstitution was tracked by TRB sequencing after myeloablative bone marrow transplantation in which posttransplantation cyclophosphamide was used as GVHD prophylaxis. Samples from roughly 35 PTCy-treated patients, along with samples from 15 to 20 of their related bone marrow donors, underwent antigen receptor sequencing. Blood from all 35 or so PTCy patients with 1-year posttransplant specimens was subjected to TRB sequencing. Up to 3 additional blood samples from 2 to 5.2 years after transplant were also TRB-sequenced in 3 patients, as was pretransplant blood from several patients. Because TRA and TRB clonality correlated tightly in ten or so samples, later TCR analyses were limited to TRB. Public TRB sequences were queried against a database of over 3,600 sequences associated with responses to pathogens, tumor antigens, self-antigens and alloantigens. Here is what the overall study found, with its caveats: The TRB repertoires of T cells infiltrating skin or the GI tract showed only limited overlap with the TRB repertoires found in blood. Donor-recipient similarity was low at 1-2 months but rose over the first year, and later blood repertoires were often dominated by donor CD8+ memory clones. Across 40 to 55 patients, TRB clonality was highly associated with recipient CMV seropositivity and CMV reactivation, and PTCy diversity was similar to diversity in CNI/methotrexate controls.

In regard to this clone: Its target antigen remains unknown. One base away there is no much larger clone; base qualities are not given.

Related bone marrow donors provided peripheral blood samples on the day of marrow donation. Peripheral blood and bone marrow mononuclear cells were isolated by Ficoll-Hypaque density centrifugation and were cryopreserved. Genomic DNA was used for TRB sequencing, which was performed with the immunoSEQ assay at survey resolution or with the hsTCRB kit. Turning to the authors' computational methods: The immunoSEQ software was used for initial read processing, and the LymphoSeq R package was used for repertoire analyses. For each TRB dataset, clonality was calculated as 1 minus normalized Shannon entropy, and the Gini coefficient was computed as well. Phenotypes of unsorted samples were inferred by mapping TRB sequences from sorted subsets of the recipient or donor onto the same recipient's unsorted samples. What TCRdb holds here is the immuneACCESS table cut down to in-frame rearrangements. Part of the clones is not present; checked against another copy, under half of the missing clones reflect an unresolved V gene, and the others are unexplained. V and J calls and clone size follow that table, whereas D and trimming were derived from the DNA. For this sample, fewer than 35,000 clones appear and none is a singleton. The leading ten clones occupy more than 4.5% of the sample.

This receptor was identified in a woman aged 25 to 39 in good health and a related stem cell transplant donor. Sequenced: PBMCs.

The CDR3 region has the sequence CASSLAQGPTDTQYF. The DNA sequence follows: TGTGCCAGCAGCTTAGCCCAGGGGCCCACAGATACGCAGTATTTT. Here the chain combines TRBV7-6 and TRBJ2-3; the D segment could be TRBD1, given 6 matching bases. Via the germline V gene, CDR1 is SGHVS and CDR2 FNYEAQ. Trimming costs V 0 bases and J 2 bases, and their ends lie 9 bases apart. The CDR3 covers 15 residues, taking in both the cysteine and the phenylalanine. Only the CDR3 region is kept as DNA, spanning 45 bases read in frame from base 1.